This entry is about one T cell receptor beta chain. The target antigen is unknown. The sample belongs to a study of OX40 agonist ivuxolimab in advanced cancers. Overall study context: The eligibility criteria allowed prior anti-PD-1, anti-PD-L1 or anti-CTLA-4 therapy, and under 50% had some. Study-wide results and caveats: The work left the antigen specificity of expanded peripheral T cells undetermined.

Libraries were prepared by immunoSEQ multiplex PCR; TCRdb keeps only in-frame clonotypes and omits some of them. Counted here are around 20,000 clones, about three quarters occurring once; the ten biggest clones make up roughly 17%. Germline V lookup: CDR1 MNHEY, CDR2 SMNVEV (reference sequence). The CDR3 runs 14 residues. Unmatched junction bases numbered 7, after V lost 7 bases and J lost 9 bases. The V and J genes are TRBV27 and TRBJ1-6; 9 nucleotides align to TRBD1. Source: CD4+ or CD8+ T cells sorted from blood, taken in a trial of the OX40 agonist ivuxolimab. The clonotype was recovered from an adult with an advanced solid tumor such as melanoma, head and neck, liver or kidney cancer. CDR3 in DNA: TGTGCCAGCACCGCGACAGGGGGAAGTTCACCCCTCCACTTT. Protein product: CASTATGGSSPLHF.